These 11 T cell receptor beta chains were all obtained from the same sample, sequenced in a study of blood T cell repertoires in COVID-19 (dated by TCRdb to about 2020). To prepare the library, the immunoSEQ multiplex PCR assay was applied. TCRdb provides this immuneACCESS table in a form limited to in-frame rearrangements. Some clones are lacking; in checked studies, under half of them reflect an unresolved V gene, and why the rest are absent is not known. Counted in this sample were approximately 440,000 clones; roughly 88% of them appeared once. The biggest ten clones account for 0.6% of the sample. Sequences were obtained from PBMCs or T cells enriched from blood (not recorded which). These receptors were taken from a man aged 18 to 30 who had recovered from COVID-19.

This rearrangement joins TRBV7-9 to TRBJ2-2; 7 nucleotides match TRBD2. Germline V gene sequence: CDR1 SEHNR, CDR2 FQNEAQ (reference sequence). J gave up 2 bases and V 5 bases, and 8 bases lay outside the gene matches. This CDR3 region has 16 residues. In DNA form, the CDR3 reads TGTGCCAGCAGCCCTGTCGAGCGGGAAAACACCGGGGAGCTGTTTTTT. Encoded protein: CASSPVERENTGELFF.

The CDR3 spells CASSFASDTQYF. In DNA form, the CDR3 reads TGTGCCAGCAGCTTCGCGAGTGATACGCAGTATTTT. The chain employs TRBV7-9 and TRBJ2-3; the D is unclear. From germline, CDR1 is SEHNR and CDR2 FQNEAQ (reference sequence). The CDR3 covers 12 residues. Trimming stripped 3 bases from V and 6 bases from J, with 7 bases between.

The rearrangement links TRBV27 to TRBJ1-1; weak D call: TRBD1 (6 bases). The CDR3 has 15 residues. In germline, CDR1 is MNHEY, CDR2 SMNVEV (reference sequence). Between the trimmed V and J ends, which lost 2 bases and 6 bases, there was a span of 16 bases. CDR3 region: CASSLVGGLHPEAFF. DNA for the CDR3: TGTGCCAGCAGTTTAGTAGGGGGACTACATCCTGAAGCTTTCTTT.

This chain joins TRBV5-1 and TRBJ1-6, with TRBD1 as a possible D gene (5 bases). The CDR3 length is 15 residues. V lost 1 base, J lost 4 bases, and 9 bases lay in between. Germline lookup yields CDR1 SGHRS and CDR2 YFSETQ. CDR3 in amino acids: CASSLIGVYNSPLHF. DNA for the CDR3: TGCGCCAGCAGCTTGATAGGGGTTTATAATTCACCCCTCCACTTT.

The genes are TRBV21-1 and TRBJ1-2; whether TRBD1, the table's D call, matches the DNA was not checked. TRBV21-1 is described as a pseudogene. The CDR3 has 14 residues. The CDR3, as DNA: TGTGCCAGCAGCAAGCAGGGGAAGTTATATGGCTACACCTTC. Its protein is CASSKQGKLYGYTF.

The chain carries TRBV5-4 and TRBJ1-1, with 9 nucleotides matching TRBD1. There are 15 residues in the CDR3. Germline values: CDR1 SGHNT, CDR2 YYREEE (reference sequence). The ends lost 4 bases at V and 10 bases at J; junction bases unmatched: 14. CDR3 region: CASSPTGGNTELAFF. The CDR3 coding sequence is TGTGCCAGCAGCCCGACAGGGGGTAATACTGAATTAGCTTTCTTT. Combining the CDR3 with reference TRBV5-4 and TRBJ1-1 gives the whole variable domain ETGVTQSPTHLIKTRGQQVTLRCSSQSGHNTVSWYQQALGQGPQFIFQYYREEENGRGNFPPRFSGLQFPNYSSELNVNALELDDSALYLCASSPTGGNTELAFFGQGTRLTVV.

The gene calls are TRBV30 and TRBJ1-1; D call uncertain. CDR3 length: 13 amino acids. V lost 4 bases and J lost 0, with 9 bases in between. CDR1 is GTSNPN and CDR2 is SVGIG in the germline V gene (reference sequence). The CDR3 DNA is TGTGCCTGGAAACCTAACCTGAACACTGAAGCTTTCTTT. This codes for CAWKPNLNTEAFF. The whole variable domain, filled in from reference TRBV30 and TRBJ1-1, reads SQTIHQWPATLVQPVGSPLSLECTVEGTSNPNLYWYRQAAGRGLQLLFYSVGIGQISSEVPQNLSASRPQDRQFILSSKKLLLSDSGFYLCAWKPNLNTEAFFGQGTRLTVV.

This clone was seen a single time. This chain joins TRBV10-3 and TRBJ1-5; TRBD1 is a possible D gene (6 bases). The ends were cut back, 4 bases at V and 5 bases at J, with 12 bases in the middle. CDR3 length: 14 residues. Germline assignment: CDR1 ENHRY and CDR2 SYGVKD. This CDR3 is CAISVQGLDQPQHF. In DNA, the CDR3 is TGTGCCATCAGTGTACAGGGCCTCGATCAGCCCCAGCATTTT.

This chain joins TRBV9 and TRBJ1-6, with D possibly TRBD1 on 6 matching bases. Trimming removed 3 bases from V and 3 bases from J, with 19 bases in between. The CDR3 loop spans 18 amino acids. CDR1 is SGDLS, CDR2 YYNGEE, per germline. The CDR3 coding sequence is TGTGCCAGCAGCGATCGATCCGGGACACCCTTCTATAATTCACCCCTCCACTTT. It yields the protein CASSDRSGTPFYNSPLHF.

The rearrangement joins TRBV3-1 (or the pseudogene TRBV3-2) to TRBJ2-7; TRBD2 aligns across 14 bases. Germline loops: CDR1 LGHDT, CDR2 YNNKEL (reference sequence). V was pared by 4 bases and J by 4 bases, with 15 bases of the junction left unmatched. The CDR3 consists of 19 residues. The CDR3 here is CASSLTPSGTSGRGYEQYF. CDR3 bases: TGTGCCAGCAGCCTCACCCCTTCCGGGACTAGCGGGAGAGGATACGAGCAGTACTTC.

The chain has TRBV19 and TRBJ1-6; D remains unclear. This CDR3 comprises 15 residues. V was shortened by 5 bases and J by 6 bases, with 14 bases between the two germline ends. The germline gives CDR1 LNHDA, CDR2 SQIVND (reference sequence). Here the CDR3 reads CASSFLESTNSPLHF. The DNA for the CDR3 is TGTGCCAGTAGTTTCCTCGAGTCCACTAATTCACCCCTCCACTTT. The full variable domain, its missing parts supplied by reference TRBV19 and TRBJ1-6, is DGGITQSPKYLFRKEGQNVTLSCEQNLNHDAMYWYRQDPGQGLRLIYYSQIVNDFQKGDIAEGYSVSREKKESFPLTVTSAQKNPTAFYLCASSFLESTNSPLHFGNGTRLTVT.